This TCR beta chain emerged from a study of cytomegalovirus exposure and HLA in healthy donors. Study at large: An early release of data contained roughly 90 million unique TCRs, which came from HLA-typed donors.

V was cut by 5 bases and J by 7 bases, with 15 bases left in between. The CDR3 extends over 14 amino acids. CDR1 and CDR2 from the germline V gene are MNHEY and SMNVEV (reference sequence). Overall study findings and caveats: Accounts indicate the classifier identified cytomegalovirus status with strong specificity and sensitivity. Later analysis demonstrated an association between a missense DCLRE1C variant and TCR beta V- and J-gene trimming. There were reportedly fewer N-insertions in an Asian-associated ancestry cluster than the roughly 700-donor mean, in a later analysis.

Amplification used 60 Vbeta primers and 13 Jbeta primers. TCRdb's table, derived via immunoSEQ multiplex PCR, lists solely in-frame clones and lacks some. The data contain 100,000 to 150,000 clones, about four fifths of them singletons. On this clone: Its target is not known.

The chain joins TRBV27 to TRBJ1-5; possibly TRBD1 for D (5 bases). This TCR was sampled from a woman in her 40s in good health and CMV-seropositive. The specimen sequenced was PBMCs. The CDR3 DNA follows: TGTGCCAGCAGTAACCGCAGGGCCGGACAGCCCCAGCATTTT. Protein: CASSNRRAGQPQHF.